The T cell receptor (beta chain) described here comes from a study of T cell changes during pregnancy in multiple sclerosis. Profiled with immunoSEQ multiplex PCR; TCRdb holds only in-frame clones, not every one. This sample has roughly 38,000 clones, with 91% found just once. Germline lookup yields CDR1 SGDLS and CDR2 YYNGEE. Trimming took off 4 bases at V and 5 bases at J, with 16 bases between the two ends. The CDR3 consists of 15 residues. The receptor was isolated from a female donor in good health, enrolled as a control in a pregnancy study. The chain couples TRBV9 to TRBJ2-1; D perhaps matches TRBD2 (5 bases). The sequences come from CD4+ T cells from peripheral blood mononuclear cells, collected in the second trimester of pregnancy. The CDR3 reads CASSPLTTLNNEQFF. CDR3 nucleotides: TGTGCCAGCAGCCCTCTGACTACACTCAACAATGAGCAGTTCTTC.